This is a list of T cell receptor beta chains from one sample in a study of regulatory T cells in long-lasting Graves disease. TCRdb re-called the multiplex PCR reads through MiXCR, storing one row per CDR3 protein. Of hundreds of thousands of distinct CDR3 sequences detected, around 23% appear once; the ten largest clones hold around 15%. Sequencing used peripheral blood mononuclear cells (PBMCs), obtained when the disease was refractory, from a patient treated with antithyroid drugs. All receptors derive from a female donor with Graves disease. The CDR3 runs from the conserved cysteine through the conserved F or W. The D gene is left open where the match is weak. Clone sizes are given selectively: once, few, many, or a class where the clone is expanded.

TRBD1 TRBJ1-1 TRBV12-3/TRBV12-4 few CASSAQGAIQNTEAFF TGTGCCAGCAGTGCACAGGGGGCCATCCAGAACACTGAAGCTTTCTTT
TRBD2 TRBJ2-3 TRBV27 - CASSLRGAGGTSTDTQYF TGTGCCAGCAGCCTCCGGGGGGCGGGAGGGACCAGCACAGATACGCAGTATTTT
- TRBJ1-3 TRBV29-1 few CSVGTNTGNTIYF TGCAGCGTTGGGACAAATACTGGAAACACCATATATTTT
- TRBJ2-7 TRBV15 - CATSKAETYEQYF TGTGCCACCAGCAAGGCAGAGACCTACGAGCAGTACTTC
TRBD1 TRBJ1-5 TRBV20-1 - CSASHRDRGLQPQHF TGCAGTGCTAGCCACCGGGACAGGGGGCTGCAGCCCCAGCATTTT
- TRBJ1-2 TRBV6-9 many CASSYHVTNYGYTF TGTGCCAGCAGTTACCATGTTACTAACTATGGCTACACCTTC
TRBD2 TRBJ2-4 TRBV3-1 few CASSYSGRESAKNIQYF TGTGCCAGCAGCTATAGCGGGAGAGAGTCGGCCAAAAACATTCAGTACTTC
- TRBJ1-5 TRBV5-1 many CASNRNNSNQPQHF TGCGCCAGCAATAGGAATAATAGCAATCAGCCCCAGCATTTT
TRBD1 TRBJ2-5 TRBV28 many CASSSGQVEGETQYF TGTGCCAGCAGTTCGGGACAGGTTGAAGGAGAGACCCAGTACTTC
- TRBJ1-6 TRBV11-2 many CASSLKDSIDSPLHF TGTGCCAGCAGCTTGAAAGACAGTATCGATTCACCCCTCCACTTT
- TRBJ1-2 TRBV5-6 few CASSLRATRLIYGYTF TGTGCCAGCAGCTTGCGTGCCACAAGGCTTATTTATGGCTACACCTTC
- TRBJ2-2 TRBV28 many CASSLEGGTGTGELFF TGTGCCAGCAGTTTGGAGGGCGGGACCGGCACCGGGGAGCTGTTTTTT
TRBD2 TRBJ2-5 TRBV11-1 many CASSSTSGKGETQYF TGTGCCAGCAGCTCGACTAGCGGGAAGGGAGAGACCCAGTACTTC
- TRBJ1-1 TRBV11-2 many CASRLVLGGEAFF TGTGCCAGCAGATTAGTTCTCGGGGGTGAAGCTTTCTTT
- TRBJ1-6 TRBV3-1 few CASSQDTPQATYNSPLHF TGTGCCAGCAGCCAAGATACCCCCCAGGCGACCTATAATTCACCCCTCCACTTT
- TRBJ2-5 TRBV12-3/TRBV12-4 many CASSDTAQETQYF TGTGCCAGCAGTGATACTGCCCAAGAGACCCAGTACTTC
TRBD1 TRBJ2-7 TRBV5-1 many CASSSGTAYEQYF TGTGCCAGCAGCTCCGGGACAGCCTACGAGCAGTACTTC